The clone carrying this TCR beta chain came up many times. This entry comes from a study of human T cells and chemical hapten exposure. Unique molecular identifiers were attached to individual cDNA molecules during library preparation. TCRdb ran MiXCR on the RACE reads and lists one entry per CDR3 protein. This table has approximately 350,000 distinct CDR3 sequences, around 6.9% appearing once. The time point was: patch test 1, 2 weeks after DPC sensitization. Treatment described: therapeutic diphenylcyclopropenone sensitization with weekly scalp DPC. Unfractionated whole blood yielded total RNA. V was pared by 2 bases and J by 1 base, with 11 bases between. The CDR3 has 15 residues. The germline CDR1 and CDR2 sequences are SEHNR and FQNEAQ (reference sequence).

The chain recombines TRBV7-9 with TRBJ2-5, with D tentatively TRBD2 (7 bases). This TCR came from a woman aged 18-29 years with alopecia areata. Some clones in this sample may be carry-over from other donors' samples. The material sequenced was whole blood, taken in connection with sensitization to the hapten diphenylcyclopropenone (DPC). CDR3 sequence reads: CASSLRGGLQETQYF. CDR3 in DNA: TGTGCCAGCAGCTTAAGGGGGGGACTCCAAGAGACCCAGTACTTC.